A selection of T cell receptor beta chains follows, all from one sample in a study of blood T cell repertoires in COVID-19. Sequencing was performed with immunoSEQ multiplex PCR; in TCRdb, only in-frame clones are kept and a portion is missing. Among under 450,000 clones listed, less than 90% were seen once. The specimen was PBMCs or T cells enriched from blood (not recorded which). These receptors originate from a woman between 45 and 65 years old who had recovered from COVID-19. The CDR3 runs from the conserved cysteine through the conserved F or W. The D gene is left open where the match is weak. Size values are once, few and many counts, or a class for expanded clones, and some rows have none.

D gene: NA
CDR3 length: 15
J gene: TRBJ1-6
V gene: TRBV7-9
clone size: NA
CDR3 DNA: TGTGCCAGCAGCTTCGATCCCAAGGGGAATTCACCCCTCCACTTT
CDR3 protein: CASSFDPKGNSPLHF

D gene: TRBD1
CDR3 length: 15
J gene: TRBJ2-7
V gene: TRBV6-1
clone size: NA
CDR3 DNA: TGTGCCAGCAGTGAAGGACAGGGGAGAACCTACGAGCAGTACTTC
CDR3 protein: CASSEGQGRTYEQYF

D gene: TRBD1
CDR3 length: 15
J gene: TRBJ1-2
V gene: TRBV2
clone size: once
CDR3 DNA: TGTGCCAGCAGTGAAGGGGCACAGGGGGAATATGGCTACACCTTC
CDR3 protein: CASSEGAQGEYGYTF

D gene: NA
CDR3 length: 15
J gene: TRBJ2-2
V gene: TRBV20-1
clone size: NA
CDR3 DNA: TGCAGTGCTAGTTTTCGGGGACAAGGCACCGGGGAGCTGTTTTTT
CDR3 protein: CSASFRGQGTGELFF

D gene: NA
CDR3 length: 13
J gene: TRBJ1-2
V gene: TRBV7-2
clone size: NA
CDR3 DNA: TGTGCCAGCAGCTTAGTTACTACGCAAGGCTACACCTTC
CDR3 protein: CASSLVTTQGYTF

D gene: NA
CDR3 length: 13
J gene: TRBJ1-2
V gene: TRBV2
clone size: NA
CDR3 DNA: TGTGCCAGCAGTGCACAACAGCGGTATGGCTACACCTTC
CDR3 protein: CASSAQQRYGYTF

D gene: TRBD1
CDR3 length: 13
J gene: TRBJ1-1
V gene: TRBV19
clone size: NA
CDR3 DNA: TGTGCCAGTAGGGACAGGGTCGACACTGAAGCTTTCTTT
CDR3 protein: CASRDRVDTEAFF

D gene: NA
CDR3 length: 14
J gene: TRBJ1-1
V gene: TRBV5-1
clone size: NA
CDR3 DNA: TGCGCCAGCAGCTTATGGCAGGGGAACACTGAAGCTTTCTTT
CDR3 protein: CASSLWQGNTEAFF

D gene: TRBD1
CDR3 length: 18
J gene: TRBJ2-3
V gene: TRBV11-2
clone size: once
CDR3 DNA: TGTGCCAGCAGCTTAGGGGACAGGGGGCCGGGCAGGACAGATACGCAGTATTTT
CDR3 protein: CASSLGDRGPGRTDTQYF

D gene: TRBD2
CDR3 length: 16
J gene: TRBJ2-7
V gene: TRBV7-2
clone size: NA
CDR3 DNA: TGTGCCAGCAGCCCCCGGCTAGCGGGAGTGTCACACGAGCAGTACTTC
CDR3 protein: CASSPRLAGVSHEQYF

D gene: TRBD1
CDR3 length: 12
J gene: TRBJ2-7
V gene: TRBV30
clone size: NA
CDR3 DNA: TGTGCCTGGAGGGGACAGCGATACGAGCAGTACTTC
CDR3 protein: CAWRGQRYEQYF

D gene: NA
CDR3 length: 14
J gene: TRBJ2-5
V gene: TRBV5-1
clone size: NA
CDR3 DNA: TGCGCCAGCAGCCCCCAGGGGACACAAGAGACCCAGTACTTC
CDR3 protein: CASSPQGTQETQYF

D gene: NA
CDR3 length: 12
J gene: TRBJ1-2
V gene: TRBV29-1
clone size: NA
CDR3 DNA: TGCAGCGTTGAATCGGGGGTATATGGCTACACCTTC
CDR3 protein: CSVESGVYGYTF

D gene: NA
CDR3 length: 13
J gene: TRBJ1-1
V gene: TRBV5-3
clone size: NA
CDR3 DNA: TGTGCCAGAAGCGTGGGAGGGATTCAGCCGGCTTTCTTT
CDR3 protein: CARSVGGIQPAFF

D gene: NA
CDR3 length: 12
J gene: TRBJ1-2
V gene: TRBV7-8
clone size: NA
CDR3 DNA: TGTGCCAGCAGCCCCGGGGTTAGTGGCTACACCTTC
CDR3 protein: CASSPGVSGYTF

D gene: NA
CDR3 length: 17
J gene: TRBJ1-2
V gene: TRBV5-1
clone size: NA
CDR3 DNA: TGCGCCAGCAGCTTGGTAGGGGCAGGACAAGCTAACTATGGCTACACCTTC
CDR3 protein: CASSLVGAGQANYGYTF

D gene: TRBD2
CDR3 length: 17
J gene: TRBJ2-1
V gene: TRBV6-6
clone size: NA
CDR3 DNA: TGTGCCAGCAGTCCCGAGAGGGGCGGGGGGCCAGGCAATGAGCAGTTCTTC
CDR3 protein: CASSPERGGGPGNEQFF

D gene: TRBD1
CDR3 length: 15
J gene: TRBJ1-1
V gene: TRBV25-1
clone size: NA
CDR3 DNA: TGTGCCAGCAGTGAAACCGGGACAGGTTACACTGAAGCTTTCTTT
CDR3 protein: CASSETGTGYTEAFF

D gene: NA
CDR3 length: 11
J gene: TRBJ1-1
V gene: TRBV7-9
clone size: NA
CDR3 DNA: TGTGCCAGCAGCTTGAACTCTGAAGCTTTCTTT
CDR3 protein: CASSLNSEAFF

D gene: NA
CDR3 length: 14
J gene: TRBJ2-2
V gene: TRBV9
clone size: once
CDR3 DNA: TGTGCCAGCAGCGTGACAGGAGACACCGGGGAGCTGTTTTTT
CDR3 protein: CASSVTGDTGELFF

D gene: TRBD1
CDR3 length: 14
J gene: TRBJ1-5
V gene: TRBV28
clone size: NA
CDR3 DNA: TGTGCCAGCAGTCCAGGGGGCTGGAATCAGCCCCAGCATTTT
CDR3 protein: CASSPGGWNQPQHF

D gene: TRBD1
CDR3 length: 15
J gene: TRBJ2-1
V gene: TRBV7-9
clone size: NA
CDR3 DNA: TGTGCCAGCAGCGATACCGGGACAGGGAGCAATGAGCAGTTCTTC
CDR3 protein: CASSDTGTGSNEQFF

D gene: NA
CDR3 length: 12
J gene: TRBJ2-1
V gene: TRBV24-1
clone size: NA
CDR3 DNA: TGTGCCACACAGGGTTCGTCAAGAGAGCAGTTCTTC
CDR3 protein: CATQGSSREQFF

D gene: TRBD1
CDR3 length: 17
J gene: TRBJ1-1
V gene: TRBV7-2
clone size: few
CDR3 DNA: TGTGCCAGCAAAAACACCGGGACAGGGGGCATGAACACTGAAGCTTTCTTT
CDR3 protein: CASKNTGTGGMNTEAFF

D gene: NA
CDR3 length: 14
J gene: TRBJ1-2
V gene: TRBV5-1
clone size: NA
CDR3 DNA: TGCGCCAGCAGCTCGGACTCACCGGGCTATGGCTACACCTTC
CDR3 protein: CASSSDSPGYGYTF